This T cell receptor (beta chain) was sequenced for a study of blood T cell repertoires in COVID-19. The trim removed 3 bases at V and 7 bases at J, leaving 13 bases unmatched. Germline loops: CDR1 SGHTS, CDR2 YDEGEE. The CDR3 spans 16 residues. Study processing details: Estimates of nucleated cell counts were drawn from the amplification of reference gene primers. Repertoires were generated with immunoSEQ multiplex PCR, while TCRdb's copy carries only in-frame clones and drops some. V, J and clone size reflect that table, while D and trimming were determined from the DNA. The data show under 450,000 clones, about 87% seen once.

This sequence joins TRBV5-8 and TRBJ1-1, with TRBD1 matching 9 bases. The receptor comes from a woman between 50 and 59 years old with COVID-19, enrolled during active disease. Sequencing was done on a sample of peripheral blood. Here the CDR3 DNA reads TGTGCCAGCAGCTGGGACAGGGCAGCTGGGTCCAATGAAGCTTTCTTT. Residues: CASSWDRAAGSNEAFF.